This entry describes one T cell receptor beta chain. Its target is unknown. The sample comes from a study of regulatory and conventional T cells in RAG deficiency. Study results and limitations: Treg unique TCR beta sequences were approximately 100-fold fewer in Omenn syndrome and CID/AS patients than controls. Shorter CDR3s in all patient subsets; >75% Treg-Tconv overlap in Omenn. RAG-deficient patients showed markedly lower Shannon entropy and higher Simpson indices than control T-cell subsets.

The CDR3 has 13 amino acids. Per the germline V gene, CDR1 is GTSNPN and CDR2 is SVGIG (reference sequence). Trimming took off 0 bases at V and 0 bases at J, with 5 bases between the two ends. Profiled with immunoSEQ multiplex PCR; TCRdb holds only in-frame clones, not every one. The sample includes 9,000 to 9,500 clones, about 89% of them seen just once. Regulatory T cells were sorted from blood as CD4+ CD25-high CD127-low cells. These data also featured in a second study, about regulatory T cells. That study adds: The PCR used 52 TRBV and 13 TRBJ primers. In patients, unique TRB V-J pairs were restricted and V/J usage skewed, especially in Tregs.

The specimen was Tregs sorted from blood. The receptor's source is a human donor in good health. The V gene is TRBV30, the J gene TRBJ1-1; D call uncertain. CDR3 coding DNA: TGTGCCTGGAGTGTAGCGGTGAACACTGAAGCTTTCTTT. Translation: CAWSVAVNTEAFF.